Listed here are 19 T cell receptor beta chains from one sample, sequenced in a study of tumor and adjacent non-tumor tissue in lung cancer. TCRbeta libraries were built with three rounds of nested PCR, modified from ARM-PCR. TCRdb used MiXCR to reprocess the multiplex PCR reads, holding one entry per CDR3 protein. Among tens of thousands of distinct CDR3 sequences listed, 80% were seen once. No cell sorting was done before RNA was extracted from the tissue. The specimen was lung tumor tissue. These receptors were obtained from a woman aged 50 to 65 with non-small cell lung cancer.

The chain employs TRBV10-3 and TRBJ2-3; either TRBD1 or TRBD2 may fit D (6 bases each). Looked up from germline, CDR1 is ENHRY and CDR2 is SYGVKD. Between the trimmed V and J ends, which lost 2 bases and 14 bases, there was a span of 23 bases. There are 15 residues in the CDR3. The CDR3 nucleotides read TGTGCCATCAGTGAGGGGACAACTAGCACAGATACGTGGTATTTT. This sequence encodes CAISEGTTSTDTWYF.

This clonotype was counted ten times or more. The rearrangement joins TRBV29-1 to TRBJ1-1; tentatively, D is TRBD1 (5 bases). Trimming took off 6 bases at V and 0 bases at J, with 11 bases between the two ends. Per the germline V gene, CDR1 is SQVTM and CDR2 is ANQGSEA. There are 13 residues in the CDR3. CDR3 residues: CSVTGTVNTEAFF. CDR3 nucleotides: TGCAGCGTGACCGGGACGGTGAACACTGAAGCTTTCTTT.

This clonotype was counted ten times or more. The V call is TRBV20-1, the J call TRBJ2-2; 9 nucleotides agree with TRBD1. Trimming cost V 0 bases and J 3 bases; bases outside gene matches: 8. The V gene's germline CDR1 is DFQATT and CDR2 SNEGSKA (reference sequence). This CDR3 contains 17 residues. CDR3 amino acids: CSARDADRGTDTGELFF. Here the CDR3 DNA reads TGCAGTGCTAGAGACGCGGACAGGGGAACAGACACCGGGGAGCTGTTTTTT.

Concerning this clonotype: One end of the junction fails to match germline, which may point to a read error. V and J are TRBV20-1 and TRBJ2-7; D unresolved. The CDR3 has 12 amino acids. Germline V lookup: CDR1 DFQATT, CDR2 SNEGSKA (reference sequence). The CDR3 DNA reads TGCAGTGCTACCAGCAATGCGAACGAGCAATACTTC. Amino acid sequence: CSATSNANEQYF.

This clonotype was seen a single time. Lacking the conserved final phenylalanine or tryptophan, this CDR3 likely reflects a read error. This sequence joins TRBV6-1 and TRBJ1-6; TRBD1 is a possible D gene (6 bases). Germline values: CDR1 MNHNS, CDR2 SASEGT. Trimming cost V 0 bases and J 6 bases, with 12 bases left between them. The CDR3 has 16 residues. The CDR3 protein is CASSEAPRTVNSPLHV. The CDR3 nucleotides are TGTGCCAGCAGTGAAGCGCCAAGGACAGTTAATTCACCCCTCCACGTT.

With respect to this clonotype: The junction differs from germline at one of its ends, possibly a read error. This chain connects TRBV20-1 to TRBJ2-2, with D hard to call. CDR1 DFQATT and CDR2 SNEGSKA come from the germline V gene (reference sequence). This CDR3 has 11 amino acids. The CDR3 region is CNARSFRELFF. The CDR3 DNA sequence: TGCAATGCTAGAAGTTTCAGGGAGCTGTTTTTT.

The chain combines TRBV12-1 with TRBJ2-2; the D segment call TRBD1 is taken from the table without a DNA check. TRBV12-1 is noted as a pseudogene. This CDR3 has 14 residues. CDR3 amino acids: CVRTDRYPTGKLFF. The CDR3 DNA reads TGTGTCAGAACCGACAGATATCCGACCGGGAAGCTGTTTTTT.

Notes on this clonotype: The junction departs from the called germline gene at one end, perhaps through a read error. V is TRBV6-1 and J is TRBJ2-7; possibly TRBD1 for D (6 bases). Germline values: CDR1 MNHNS, CDR2 SASEGT. The CDR3 contains 13 residues. CDR3 sequence reads: CGSTPRTAYEQYF. CDR3 nucleotides: TGTGGCAGCACTCCCCGGACAGCCTACGAGCAGTATTTC.

This chain connects TRBV29-1 to TRBJ2-7; D remains unclear. The CDR3 runs 12 residues. Germline V gene lookup returns CDR1 SQVTM and CDR2 ANQGSEA. Here the CDR3 reads CSVSESGYEQYF. CDR3 in DNA: TGCAGTGTAAGCGAGAGTGGTTACGAGCAGTACTTC.

This clonotype was found many times. The chain is built from TRBV20-1 and TRBJ2-1, with 11 bases aligning to TRBD2. The CDR3 spans 15 residues. CDR1 is DFQATT and CDR2 is SNEGSKA in the germline V gene (reference sequence). J lost 8 bases, V lost 6 bases, and 12 bases had no gene match. CDR3 DNA: TGCAGTGCGCTTGGGACTAGCGGACTCACGGATGAGCAGTTCTTC. This translates into CSALGTSGLTDEQFF.

This sequence joins TRBV20-1 and TRBJ1-2; D remains unclear. This CDR3 has 11 amino acids. Trimming left V 4 bases short and J 8 bases short, with 11 bases between. Germline lookup yields CDR1 DFQATT and CDR2 SNEGSKA (reference sequence). The CDR3 nucleotides are TGCAGTGCTAAGCCGAAGGTCGGCTACACCTTC. Translating it yields CSAKPKVGYTF.

Concerning this clonotype: Since no conserved phenylalanine or tryptophan closes the CDR3, a read error is the likely cause. J is TRBJ2-3 and V is TRBV4-1, with D hard to call. Germline V gene lookup returns CDR1 MGHRA and CDR2 YSYEKL. The CDR3 length is 15 residues. The CDR3 spells CARSQGLSNTDTQYI. CDR3 in DNA: TGCGCCAGGAGCCAAGGGCTCTCTAACACAGATACGCAGTATATT.

As to this clonotype: This may stem from a read error, because a much larger clone lies one nucleotide away. The chain employs TRBV6-1 and TRBJ1-5, with D unclear. V dropped 6 bases and J dropped 6 bases, with 9 bases sitting between them. CDR3 size: 12 residues. The germline V gene encodes CDR1 MNHNS and CDR2 SASEGT. CDR3 coding DNA: TGTGCCAGCAGGGCGGGGATTCAGCCCCAGCATTTT. It codes for CASRAGIQPQHF.

V is TRBV5-1 and J is TRBJ2-1, with 8 bases lining up with TRBD1. CDR3 length: 15 amino acids. Germline trimming cut 7 bases from V and 2 bases from J; bases unmatched to any gene: 8. Germline V CDR1 and CDR2: SGHRS, YFSETQ. CDR3 region: CASGLGQVTYNEQFF. Written as DNA, the CDR3 is TGCGCCAGCGGCCTGGGACAGGTAACCTACAATGAGCAGTTCTTC.

A word on this clonotype: Compared with germline, one end of the junction differs, possibly owing to a read error. The genes are TRBV11-2 and TRBJ2-1, with D hard to call. The V gene's germline CDR1 is SGHAT and CDR2 FQNNGV. This CDR3 is built from 12 residues. The CDR3 DNA reads as TGTGCCAGCGGCCCCTCCGGATATAAGCAGTTATTC. It codes for CASGPSGYKQLF.

Worth noting for this clonotype: Possible read error: a much larger clone is one base away. The gene calls are TRBV5-1 and TRBJ2-1; D ambiguous. Looked up from germline, CDR1 is SGHRS and CDR2 is YFSETQ. CDR3 length equals 15 residues. CDR3 loop: CATSLVDPGVVRQFF. CDR3 sequence (DNA): TGCGCCACCAGCTTGGTGGACCCCGGCGTAGTCCGGCAGTTCTTC.

The chain is built from TRBV6-6 and TRBJ2-5, with D perhaps matching TRBD2 (6 bases). Germline CDR1 is MNHNY and CDR2 is SVGAGI (reference sequence). This CDR3 is built from 14 residues. Trimming took off 4 bases at V and 9 bases at J, with 18 bases between the two ends. CDR3 coding DNA: TGTGCCAGCAGTTCCGGGTACCCGCCGGGGGCCCAGTACTTC. This encodes CASSSGYPPGAQYF.

The chain uses TRBV11-2 and TRBJ2-2; D gene uncertain. This CDR3 is 15 amino acids long. Germline V CDR1 and CDR2: SGHAT, FQNNGV. CDR3: CISSPWSRNTGELFF. The CDR3 region has the DNA TGTATCAGCAGCCCATGGTCTCGAAACACCGGGGAGCTGTTTTTT. Filled out from reference TRBV11-2 and TRBJ2-2, the complete variable domain reads EAGVAQSPRYKIIEKRQSVAFWCNPISGHATLYWYQQILGQGPKLLIQFQNNGVVDDSQLPKDRFSAERLKGVDSTLKIQPAKLEDSAVYLCISSPWSRNTGELFFGEGSRLTVL.

CDR3 bases: TGTGCCAGCAGTAAAGACAGGAAACGCTACGAGCAGTACTTC. It codes for CASSKDRKRYEQYF. V and J are TRBV12-3 or TRBV12-4 and TRBJ2-7; a possible D gene is TRBD1 (6 bases). This CDR3 is built from 14 residues. Between the trimmed V and J ends, which lost 5 bases and 3 bases, there was a span of 14 bases.